Sequencing of this TCR beta chain was carried out in a study of preoperative IRX-2 immunotherapy in early breast cancer. Produced via immunoSEQ multiplex PCR; TCRdb's table is partial and in-frame only. In the table there are approximately 26,000 clones, around 80% of which are singletons. Germline V CDR1 and CDR2: KGHSH, LQKENI. This CDR3 has 15 residues. Trimming pared 3 bases from V and 3 bases from J, leaving 15 bases between. Stated treatment: preoperative locoregional IRX-2 cytokine immunotherapy. The starting material was lymph node tissue, obtained after IRX-2 immunotherapy. The genes are TRBV18 and TRBJ2-7, with a tentative D call TRBD1 (5 bases). This receptor was identified in a human donor with breast cancer. The CDR3 region is CASSPRGKGNYEQYF. CDR3 bases: TGTGCCAGCTCACCCCGCGGAAAGGGGAACTACGAGCAGTACTTC.